This T cell receptor beta chain was observed in a study of cytomegalovirus exposure and HLA in healthy donors. Study-level background: Assignment to the Caucasian-associated ancestry cluster applied to less than 85% of the approximately 360 genotyped donors. General observations from the study: Later analysis demonstrated an association between a missense DCLRE1C variant and TCR beta V- and J-gene trimming.

The donors (healthy individuals) were bone marrow donors. Whereas donors were nominally healthy upon sampling, unrecorded immune exposures were probable. Note on this clone: The antigen remains unidentified.

PCR used 60 Vbeta primers and 13 Jbeta primers. TCRdb's table, derived via immunoSEQ multiplex PCR, lists solely in-frame clones and lacks some. Seen here are 240,000 or so clones, roughly 82% observed once, and the top ten hold around 5.4%. Trimming cost V 2 bases and J 0 bases, with 7 bases left between them. The CDR3 has 15 residues. Germline assignment: CDR1 SGHTA and CDR2 FQGTGA. V usage is TRBV7-3 and J usage is TRBJ2-2; no clear D. The receptor comes from a woman between 40 and 55 years old in good health and CMV-seropositive. The sample taken for sequencing was PBMCs. The CDR3 coding sequence is TGTGCCAGCAGCTTACGTAGCACGAACACCGGGGAGCTGTTTTTT. It specifies CASSLRSTNTGELFF. The full variable domain, its missing parts supplied by reference TRBV7-3 and TRBJ2-2, is GAGVSQTPSNKVTEKGKYVELRCDPISGHTALYWYRQSLGQGPEFLIYFQGTGAADDSGLPNDRFFAVRPEGSVSTLKIQRTERGDSAVYLCASSLRSTNTGELFFGEGSRLTVL.